The rows below give T cell receptor beta chains drawn from one sample of a study of cytomegalovirus exposure and HLA in healthy donors. Measured with immunoSEQ multiplex PCR; TCRdb has only the in-frame clones, and not every one. The table includes under 85,000 clones, just under 80% detected once. Sequenced material: PBMCs. The receptors shown here come from a woman in her twenties or thirties in good health and CMV-seronegative. CDR3s include the opening cysteine and the closing phenylalanine or tryptophan.

>TRBJ1-1|TRBV6-5
CASSLTGRNTEAFF
>TRBJ2-7|TRBV30
CAWSRRGRAYEQYF
>TRBJ2-2|TRBV11-2
CASSGDRGTGELFF
>TRBJ2-3|TRBV29-1
CSVSGTSGASTDTQYF
>TRBJ1-6|TRBV6-6
CASSSQGVGNSPLHF
>TRBJ2-1|TRBV5-1
CASSLGGSYNEQFF
>TRBJ1-2|TRBV2
CASTDRSTYGYTF
>TRBJ2-6|TRBV19
CASSARGTKRSPGANVLTF
>TRBJ1-1|TRBV25-1
CASTRQGPEAFF
>TRBJ1-5|TRBV5-1
CASSLGGSGQPQHF
>TRBJ2-1|TRBV11-3
CASSLADRNEQFF
>TRBJ1-1|TRBV10-2
CASMWREDTEAFF
>TRBJ1-4|TRBV5-1
CASSFTGSATNEKLFF
>TRBJ1-4|TRBV4-3
CASSQGTGGATNEKLFF
>TRBJ2-7|TRBV2
CASSDRWRQGKHEQYF
>TRBJ2-1|TRBV5-6
CASSFGPSGTYNEQFF
>TRBJ2-1|TRBV6-1
CASSEDGQGYNEQFF
>TRBJ2-7|TRBV6-5
CASSSTTGEQYF
>TRBJ1-3|TRBV6-5
CASSYSHRAGNTIYF
>TRBJ2-7|TRBV18
CASSVQDSSYEQYF
>TRBJ1-5|TRBV28
CASSLPGSTNQPQHF
>TRBJ1-2|TRBV30
CARNFGTGGLSNYGYTF
>TRBJ1-1|TRBV14
CASSQVAGVKHTEAFF
>TRBJ2-1|TRBV5-1
CASAPTANSYNEQFF
>TRBJ2-1|TRBV9
CASSYTTGTSKNNEQFF
>TRBJ1-4|TRBV6-1
CASSEGQQNEKLFF
>TRBJ2-7|TRBV29-1
CSVTGASYEQYF
>TRBJ2-4|TRBV2
CASSVRLAGDLAKNIQYF
>TRBJ1-2|TRBV7-2
CASSPRPGQSNYGYTF
>TRBJ2-5|TRBV7-9
CASSGGQGNWETQYF
>TRBJ1-5|TRBV6-1
CASSEGWTGRSVSNQPQHF
>TRBJ2-5|TRBV30
CAWSVPGQGQLAGGLETQYF
>TRBJ2-3|TRBV5-1
CASSPRGDTQYF
>TRBJ2-3|TRBV25-1
CASRLGSGRDTQYF
>TRBJ2-7|TRBV4-3
CASSPTVSYEQYF
>TRBJ1-5|TRBV28
CASSSSQPQHF
>TRBJ2-2|TRBV6-1
CASTKLAGETGELFF
>TRBJ2-7|TRBV7-9
CASSGTSGNRYEQYF
>TRBJ2-7|TRBV4-3
CASSQAPGTSGSYEQYF
>TRBJ1-5|TRBV2
CASSVEGNQPQHF
>TRBJ2-7|TRBV11-2
CASSLWGQGRDEQYF
>TRBJ2-7|TRBV11-2
CASSFRDRSSYEQYF
>TRBJ1-2|TRBV30
CAWRDRGPNYGYTF
>TRBJ1-2|TRBV7-2
CASSPGTGYGYTF
>TRBJ2-3|TRBV2
CASRSQRGQVPTDTQYF
>TRBJ2-1|TRBV4-1
CASSQSAVGSSYNEQFF
>TRBJ2-5|TRBV9
CASSPQGWQETQYF
>TRBJ2-1|TRBV6-4
CASSDGGGDYNEQFF
>TRBJ1-4|TRBV10-3
CAISGQGHRNEKLFF
>TRBJ2-3|TRBV6-1
CASSRPEGTQYF